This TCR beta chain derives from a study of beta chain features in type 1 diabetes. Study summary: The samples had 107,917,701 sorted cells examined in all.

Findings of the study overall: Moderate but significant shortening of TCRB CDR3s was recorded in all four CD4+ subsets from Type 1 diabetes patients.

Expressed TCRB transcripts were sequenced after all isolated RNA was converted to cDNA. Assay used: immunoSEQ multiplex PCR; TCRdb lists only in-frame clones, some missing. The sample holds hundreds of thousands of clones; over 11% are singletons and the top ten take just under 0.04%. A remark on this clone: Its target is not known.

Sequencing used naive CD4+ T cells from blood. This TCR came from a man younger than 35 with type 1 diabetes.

The CDR3 protein is CASPRGSSYNEQFF. In DNA form, the CDR3 reads TGTGCCAGCCCGAGGGGGAGCTCCTACAATGAGCAGTTCTTC. The genes are TRBV27 and TRBJ2-1; D perhaps matches TRBD1 (6 bases). Trimming removed 8 bases from V and 0 bases from J, with 11 bases in between. This CDR3 has 14 amino acids. From germline, CDR1 is MNHEY and CDR2 SMNVEV (reference sequence).